The clone carrying this T cell receptor beta chain was detected once. The antigen is not known. Genomic DNA, the template, was used for profiling of the TCR beta VDJ and CDR3. TCRdb passed the reads through MiXCR, listing each CDR3 protein once. The sample gives 110,000 or so distinct CDR3 sequences, 55% to 70% of which show up once; 25% to 35% is in the top ten. The sample originates from a study of CD8+CD57+ T cells in acquired aplastic anemia. On the study more broadly: Sorted cells (CD4+ and CD8+) yielded DNA amounts that averaged around 3.5 ug.

Study-wide results and limits: Patients had approximately 30 CD8+ CDR3 sequences in common with controls (the shared set).

CD8+CD57+ cell expansion, shown by flow cytometry, had occurred in the patients selected for sequencing. Among the patients, none had received any therapy at the time of blood sampling. The CDR3 covers 12 residues. The germline CDR1 and CDR2 sequences are SGHTA and FQGNSA. V dropped 4 bases and J dropped 8 bases, with 11 bases sitting between them. V and J are TRBV7-2 and TRBJ1-2; D gene unclear. This receptor was taken from a human donor with aplastic anemia. The sequencing input was sorted CD4+, CD8+, or CD8+CD57+ T cells (not recorded which) from PBMCs. CDR3 loop: CASSWKQEGYTF. In nucleotides, the CDR3 is TGTGCCAGCAGCTGGAAACAAGAGGGCTACACCTTC.